This T cell receptor (beta chain) is from a study of blood T cells in healthy people across ages. CDR3 length equals 13 residues. Trimming stripped 0 bases from V and 8 bases from J, with 8 bases between. CDR1 is LNHNV and CDR2 is YYDKDF in the germline V gene (reference sequence). A sample-barcoded 5' primer and a J-beta primer mix were used in a second PCR of about 7 to 12 cycles. Via MiXCR, TCRdb re-called the 5' RACE reads, giving one row per CDR3 protein. The sample holds some 1,000,000 distinct CDR3 sequences; about 25% are singletons and the top ten take about 0.8%. Peripheral blood from each donor was collected in a volume of 9.5 to 10 milliliters. Each sample used at least 7 million PBMCs. A further study also used this sample, focusing on T cells of mothers and their children. Per that paper: A slight, non-significant increase in overlap was found for related mother-child pairs relative to unrelated pairs.

Sequencing was performed on blood. J is TRBJ2-1 and V is TRBV15, with D possibly being TRBD2 (5 bases). This clonotype was obtained from a girl aged 2-10 years in good health. DNA for the CDR3: TGTGCCACCAGCAGAGATACCGGGGATGAGCAGTTCTTC. The encoded protein is CATSRDTGDEQFF.